The 16 T cell receptor beta chains in this list originate from one sample, sequenced in a study of radiotherapy plus CTLA-4 blockade in lung cancer. Some clones are missing from TCRdb's copy, which holds only in-frame ones; the method was immunoSEQ multiplex PCR. The data show approximately 94,000 clones, around 83% seen once. The sample consisted of peripheral blood, taken from a patient treated with radiotherapy plus ipilimumab. These receptors came from a human donor with non-small cell lung cancer that progressed on radiotherapy plus ipilimumab.

The CDR3 protein is CASSIHGQGARTDTQYF. CDR3 nucleotide sequence: TGTGCCAGTAGTATTCATGGACAGGGGGCCCGCACAGATACGCAGTATTTT. This chain joins TRBV19 and TRBJ2-3, with 11 bases identical to TRBD1. Germline lookup yields CDR1 LNHDA and CDR2 SQIVND (reference sequence). V gave up 3 bases and J gave up 1 base; unmatched junction bases: 6. This CDR3 comprises 17 residues. The variable domain in full, with the rest retrieved from reference TRBV19 and TRBJ2-3, is DGGITQSPKYLFRKEGQNVTLSCEQNLNHDAMYWYRQDPGQGLRLIYYSQIVNDFQKGDIAEGYSVSREKKESFPLTVTSAQKNPTAFYLCASSIHGQGARTDTQYFGPGTRLTVL.

This rearrangement joins TRBV29-1 to TRBJ2-1; D gene ambiguous. Trimming shortened V by 2 bases and J by 1 base, and 0 bases separated the two germline ends. Germline CDR1 SQVTM, CDR2 ANQGSEA. There are 11 residues in the CDR3. The CDR3 bases are TGCAGCGTTGAATCCTACAATGAGCAGTTCTTC. It is translated as CSVESYNEQFF.

V is TRBV5-1 and J is TRBJ2-1; 11 nucleotides agree with TRBD2. J gave up 6 bases and V 5 bases, and 1 base lay outside the gene matches. Germline-derived CDR1 and CDR2 are SGHRS and YFSETQ. The CDR3 contains 13 residues. The CDR3 DNA sequence: TGCGCCAGCAGACTAGCGGGAGTCAATGAGCAGTTCTTC. It codes for CASRLAGVNEQFF.

The chain employs TRBV27 and TRBJ2-7; 11 nucleotides agree with TRBD2. V shed 3 bases and J 9 bases; nucleotides not matched to a gene: 7. The germline CDR1 and CDR2 sequences are MNHEY and SMNVEV (reference sequence). This CDR3 has 14 residues. The CDR3 sequence: CASSLGTSGSTQYF. In nucleotides, the CDR3 is TGTGCCAGCAGTTTGGGTACTAGCGGGAGTACGCAGTACTTC.

The rearrangement uses TRBV19 and TRBJ1-1; 8 bases fit TRBD1. CDR3 length: 15 residues. Germline values: CDR1 LNHDA, CDR2 SQIVND (reference sequence). With 7 bases clipped from V and 1 base from J, the junction kept 8 bases outside the gene matches. CDR3 DNA: TGTGCCAGTATAAAGGGAGGACAGGGGAACACTGAAGCTTTCTTT. Its protein product is CASIKGGQGNTEAFF.

The J gene is TRBJ1-1, the V gene TRBV27, with D uncertain. This CDR3 is 15 amino acids long. The germline V gene has CDR1 MNHEY and CDR2 SMNVEV (reference sequence). Trimming removed 0 bases at V and 5 bases at J, with 13 bases between. Here the CDR3 reads CASSLSPTPGTEAFF. CDR3 nucleotide sequence: TGTGCCAGCAGTTTATCGCCTACCCCGGGGACTGAAGCTTTCTTT.

In this sample, this clone turned up a few times. J is TRBJ2-5 and V is TRBV5-1; TRBD1 matches 9 bases. The germline gives CDR1 SGHRS, CDR2 YFSETQ. After removal of 4 bases from V and 5 bases from J, the junction contained 9 bases not matched to a gene. The CDR3 has 15 residues. The CDR3 loop reads CASSLITGGGETQYF. CDR3 nucleotides: TGCGCCAGCAGCCTCATCACAGGGGGCGGTGAGACCCAGTACTTC.

The V gene is TRBV7-3, the J gene TRBJ2-3, with D tentatively TRBD1 (6 bases). The germline V and J ends were trimmed by 2 bases and 3 bases, with 9 bases remaining between them. This CDR3 contains 14 residues. The V gene's germline CDR1 is SGHTA and CDR2 FQGTGA. CDR3 in amino acids: CASSLHRETDTQYF. In nucleotides, the CDR3 is TGTGCCAGCAGCTTACACAGGGAGACAGATACGCAGTATTTT.

This clone was detected only a few times. V and J are TRBV4-1 and TRBJ2-7; 8 nucleotides align to TRBD1. Germline CDR1 is MGHRA and CDR2 is YSYEKL. V lost 1 base to trimming and J lost 4 bases; unmatched junction nucleotides: 3. The CDR3 loop spans 14 amino acids. CDR3 in DNA: TGCGCCAGCAGCCAAGGCCGGACAGGGTACGAGCAGTACTTC. Its protein product is CASSQGRTGYEQYF.

The chain couples TRBV6-1 to TRBJ1-2; 9 bases agree with TRBD1. This CDR3 spans 17 amino acids. The germline CDR1 and CDR2 sequences are MNHNS and SASEGT. The J segment lost 0 bases and the V segment lost 5 bases, leaving 10 bases of the junction unmatched. The CDR3: CASSKGDRDETNYGYTF. The DNA for the CDR3 is TGTGCCAGCAGTAAAGGGGACAGGGACGAGACTAACTATGGCTACACCTTC.

The chain has TRBV30 and TRBJ2-7; 9 nucleotides agree with TRBD1. V trimming: 7 bases; J trimming: 1 base; junction bases outside the gene matches: 2. CDR3 length: 12 amino acids. CDR1 GTSNPN and CDR2 SVGIG come from the germline V gene (reference sequence). The CDR3 loop reads CALQGASYEQYF. The DNA of the CDR3 is TGTGCCTTACAGGGGGCTTCCTACGAGCAGTACTTC.

The chain has TRBV18 and TRBJ2-1; 10 bases are shared with TRBD2. CDR1 and CDR2 from the germline V gene are KGHSH and LQKENI. V lost 0 bases and J lost 6; bases outside the gene matches: 8. The CDR3 consists of 17 residues. The CDR3 loop is CASSPPGTLAGVNEQFF. CDR3 sequence (DNA): TGTGCCAGCTCACCACCGGGTACGCTAGCGGGAGTCAATGAGCAGTTCTTC.

CDR3 DNA: TGTGCCAGCAGCCCACCGGGACAGGGTAACACTGAAGCTTTCTTT. This sequence encodes CASSPPGQGNTEAFF. This chain joins TRBV5-4 and TRBJ1-1, with 9 positions matching TRBD1. Germline assignment: CDR1 SGHNT and CDR2 YYREEE (reference sequence). CDR3 size: 15 residues. Losses at the gene ends were 4 bases for V and 2 bases for J; bases not matched to a gene: 6.

As regards this clone: Different DNA sequences within this sample yield the same CDR3. This chain connects TRBV7-3 to TRBJ2-1, with D hard to call. Germline CDR1 reads SGHTA; CDR2 reads FQGTGA. Trimming left V 2 bases short and J 7 bases short, with 6 bases between. CDR3 length equals 12 residues. The CDR3: CASSLGRNEQFF. CDR3 nucleotides: TGTGCCAGCAGCTTAGGAAGGAATGAGCAGTTCTTC.

This clone turned up a few times. The chain employs TRBV6-6 and TRBJ2-7, with D hard to call. Trimming stripped 6 bases from V and 4 bases from J, with 7 bases between. Germline V CDR1 and CDR2: MNHNY, SVGAGI (reference sequence). The CDR3 sequence is 11 residues long. The CDR3 bases are TGTGCCAGCAGAGATTCATACGAGCAGTACTTC. Amino acid sequence: CASRDSYEQYF.

The chain joins TRBV13 to TRBJ2-4; D not certain. With 2 bases removed from V and 0 bases from J, the gap between germline ends came to 8 bases. This CDR3 is built from 15 residues. Germline CDR1 reads PRHDT; CDR2 reads FYEKMQ (reference sequence). The CDR3 bases are TGTGCCAGCAGCTTATTGTCCGAAGCCAAAAACATTCAGTACTTC. As protein: CASSLLSEAKNIQYF. Using reference TRBV13 and TRBJ2-4 for the parts outside the CDR3, the full variable domain is AAGVIQSPRHLIKEKRETATLKCYPIPRHDTVYWYQQGPGQDPQFLISFYEKMQSDKGSIPDRFSAQQFSDYHSELNMSSLELGDSALYFCASSLLSEAKNIQYFGAGTRLSVL.